This T cell receptor (beta chain) was found in a study of shared clonotypes between healthy human individuals. Study-wide results and limits: Estimated richness was generally greater in naive than memory subsets. About 5% was the fraction of naive CD4 clonotypes found shared across a few donors.

Worth noting for this clone: Its antigen is not known.

All participating donors were Caucasian adults from Nashville, Tennessee. Both subsets, CD45RA+ naive and CD45RA-negative memory, were split from the CD4+ cells. Germline V gives CDR1 MDHEN, CDR2 SYDVKM. The CDR3 sequence is 12 residues long. Trimming took off 5 bases at V and 2 bases at J, with 6 bases between the two ends. Method: immunoSEQ multiplex PCR; TCRdb's copy keeps in-frame clones and lacks some. The sample holds roughly 1.5 million clones, nearly 99% seen once. The V call is TRBV28, the J call TRBJ1-2; D is ambiguous. This sequence was found in a man aged 25-40 years in good health. The source material was naive CD4+ T cells sorted from blood. The subset: CD45RA+ positively selected. The chain's CDR3 is CASSRENYGYTF. The CDR3 region has the DNA TGTGCCAGCAGTAGGGAGAACTATGGCTACACCTTC.